This TCR beta chain was documented in a study of T cells in women clearing cervical HPV infection. In the study overall: HLA type could not be excluded as a confounder.

All participants had a single incident cervical HPV16 infection, and prevalent HPV16 infections were excluded. The data were produced by immunoSEQ multiplex PCR, yet TCRdb's version contains in-frame clones alone and is incomplete. The sample's table shows 35,000 to 45,000 clones. Germline V gives CDR1 SEHNR, CDR2 FQNEAQ (reference sequence). Trimming took 6 bases from V and 3 from J; bases not matched to a gene: 7. The CDR3 loop spans 14 amino acids. Points on this clone: Sequencing ends 3 residues short of the CDR3 end; the germline J gene provides the rest.

The source of this sequence is a woman aged 18 to 75 with a cervical HPV16 infection that either progressed to CIN3+ or cleared (not recorded which). V gene TRBV7-9 combines with J gene TRBJ2-7, with TRBD1 matching 8 bases. Sample: blood buffy coat. CDR3 region: CASSTGTGYYEQYF. The covered CDR3 bases are TGTGCCAGCAGTACCGGGACAGGATACTACGAG.